Listed below are T cell receptor beta chains from one sample, sequenced in a study of glioma-infiltrating T cells. TCRdb used MiXCR to reprocess the multiplex PCR reads, holding one entry per CDR3 protein. The sample includes a few hundred thousand distinct CDR3 sequences, roughly two fifths of them seen just once. Source material: glioma tissue, nonneoplastic brain tissue, or PBMCs (not recorded which). The receptor set was obtained from a human donor with low-grade glioma or glioblastoma, undergoing nonglioma brain surgery, or in good health (not recorded which). Each CDR3 is given with its conserved first and last residue. The D gene is left open where the match is weak. Clone size appears in some rows only: once, few, many, or a class for an expanded clone.

cdr3_aa: CASSRNRENIQYF; cdr3_nt: TGTGCCAGCAGCCGAAACAGGGAAAACATTCAGTACTTC; d_call: -; clone_size: few; j_call: TRBJ2-4; v_call: TRBV7-2
cdr3_aa: CASSQGTGGNSNQPQHF; cdr3_nt: TGTGCCAGCAGCCAAGGGACAGGGGGCAATAGCAATCAGCCCCAGCATTTT; d_call: TRBD1; clone_size: few; j_call: TRBJ1-5; v_call: TRBV4-2
cdr3_aa: CASNHLGDLEAFF; cdr3_nt: TGTGCCAGCAATCATCTAGGGGATTTGGAAGCTTTCTTT; d_call: -; clone_size: many; j_call: TRBJ1-1; v_call: TRBV27
cdr3_aa: CASSMRVGYEQYF; cdr3_nt: TGTGCCAGCAGTATGAGGGTTGGATACGAGCAGTACTTC; d_call: -; clone_size: many; j_call: TRBJ2-7; v_call: TRBV25-1
cdr3_aa: CASSQRDQSQYF; cdr3_nt: TGTGCCAGCTCTCAAAGGGACCAATCCCAGTACTTC; d_call: -; clone_size: -; j_call: TRBJ2-5; v_call: TRBV18
cdr3_aa: CASSISGTTEAFF; cdr3_nt: TGTGCCAGTAGTATTTCAGGGACCACTGAAGCTTTCTTT; d_call: -; clone_size: few; j_call: TRBJ1-1; v_call: TRBV19
cdr3_aa: CASSPGQPLKGYTF; cdr3_nt: TGTGCCAGCAGTCCCGGACAGCCTCTAAAAGGCTACACCTTC; d_call: -; clone_size: -; j_call: TRBJ1-2; v_call: TRBV28
cdr3_aa: CASRGSRGADTQYF; cdr3_nt: TGTGCCAGCAGGGGGAGCCGCGGAGCAGATACGCAGTATTTT; d_call: -; clone_size: -; j_call: TRBJ2-3; v_call: TRBV3-1
cdr3_aa: CASSLFRYGYTF; cdr3_nt: TGTGCCAGCAGTTTGTTCCGCTATGGCTACACCTTC; d_call: -; clone_size: many; j_call: TRBJ1-2; v_call: TRBV28
cdr3_aa: CASSSTRGNYGYTF; cdr3_nt: TGTGCCAGCAGCTCTACCAGGGGGAACTATGGCTACACCTTC; d_call: TRBD1; clone_size: once; j_call: TRBJ1-2; v_call: TRBV5-6
cdr3_aa: CASSQDRVAREQFF; cdr3_nt: TGCGCCAGCAGCCAAGATAGGGTAGCGCGTGAGCAGTTCTTC; d_call: -; clone_size: -; j_call: TRBJ2-1; v_call: TRBV4-1
cdr3_aa: CSASYRGLIGSPLHF; cdr3_nt: TGCAGTGCTAGTTATCGGGGATTGATCGGTTCACCCCTCCACTTT; d_call: -; clone_size: -; j_call: TRBJ1-6; v_call: TRBV20-1
cdr3_aa: CASSLRRESAYEQYF; cdr3_nt: TGTGCCAGCAGCTTGCGCCGGGAATCTGCCTACGAGCAGTACTTC; d_call: -; clone_size: -; j_call: TRBJ2-7; v_call: TRBV7-2
cdr3_aa: CATSRADSNSNQPQHF; cdr3_nt: TGTGCCACCTCTCGGGCCGATTCCAACAGCAATCAGCCCCAGCATTTT; d_call: -; clone_size: -; j_call: TRBJ1-5; v_call: TRBV6-1
cdr3_aa: CASIYTGNQPQHF; cdr3_nt: TGTGCCAGCATTTACACTGGCAATCAGCCCCAGCATTTT; d_call: -; clone_size: -; j_call: TRBJ1-5; v_call: TRBV6-5
cdr3_aa: CATALGLAGYNEQFF; cdr3_nt: TGTGCCACCGCCCTTGGACTAGCGGGGTACAATGAGCAGTTCTTC; d_call: TRBD2; clone_size: many; j_call: TRBJ2-1; v_call: TRBV15
cdr3_aa: CASSSAASSYNEQFF; cdr3_nt: TGTGCCAGCAGTTCCGCGGCTAGCTCCTACAATGAGCAGTTCTTC; d_call: -; clone_size: few; j_call: TRBJ2-1; v_call: TRBV6-1
cdr3_aa: CASIAGVNGELFF; cdr3_nt: TGTGCCAGCATTGCCGGGGTAAACGGGGAGCTGTTTTTT; d_call: -; clone_size: few; j_call: TRBJ2-2; v_call: TRBV28
cdr3_aa: CASSDSPRAQYF; cdr3_nt: TGTGCCAGCAGTGACTCTCCACGGGCCCAGTACTTC; d_call: -; clone_size: few; j_call: TRBJ2-5; v_call: TRBV6-4
cdr3_aa: CASSPQGGRRAKNIQYF; cdr3_nt: TGTGCCAGCAGCCCGCAGGGCGGGAGGCGGGCCAAAAACATTCAGTACTTC; d_call: TRBD2; clone_size: -; j_call: TRBJ2-4; v_call: TRBV7-2
cdr3_aa: CASSEVEDTQYF; cdr3_nt: TGTGCCAGCAGTGAAGTTGAGGATACGCAGTATTTT; d_call: -; clone_size: once; j_call: TRBJ2-3; v_call: TRBV2
cdr3_aa: CASSYRDSYSNQPQYF; cdr3_nt: TGTGCCAGCAGCTACCGGGACAGCTATAGCAATCAGCCCCAGTATTTT; d_call: TRBD1; clone_size: -; j_call: TRBJ2-3; v_call: TRBV7-3
cdr3_aa: CASSVDYSYTQYF; cdr3_nt: TGTGCCAGCAGCGTGGACTACTCATATACGCAGTATTTT; d_call: -; clone_size: few; j_call: TRBJ2-3; v_call: TRBV9
cdr3_aa: CASSQADRGTQYF; cdr3_nt: TGCGCCAGCAGCCAGGCCGACAGGGGGACCCAGTACTTC; d_call: TRBD1; clone_size: -; j_call: TRBJ2-5; v_call: TRBV4-3